The rows below give T cell receptor beta chains drawn from one sample of a study of cytomegalovirus exposure and HLA in healthy donors. Profiling relied on immunoSEQ multiplex PCR, and the TCRdb table lists in-frame clones only, not all of them. The table includes about 130,000 clones, over 65% detected once. The sample was PBMCs. The receptors come from a man aged 45-65 years in good health and CMV-seronegative. Each CDR3 is given with its conserved first and last residue. The order of the fields is CDR3 DNA, CDR3 protein, V gene, clone size, J gene, D gene. A D gene is named only where the DNA matches it firmly. The listing skips clone size in some rows; elsewhere it reads once, few, many or a size class.

TGTGCCAGCAGCCCCACAGATAATGAAAAACTGTTTTTT CASSPTDNEKLFF TRBV11-2 NA TRBJ1-4 NA
TGTGCCAGTAACAGGGGGCTCAATCAGCCCCAGCATTTT CASNRGLNQPQHF TRBV19 NA TRBJ1-5 TRBD1
TGCGCCAGCAGTGGCAGGGGGCGCAACGAGCAGTACTTC CASSGRGRNEQYF TRBV5-1 few TRBJ2-7 TRBD1
TGTGCCAGCAGCGACCCGCCTACAGGGACCACTGAAGCTTTCTTT CASSDPPTGTTEAFF TRBV28 NA TRBJ1-1 NA
TGCGCCAGCAGCGTAGGGACTAGCGGCTTATGGAATGAGCAGTTCTTC CASSVGTSGLWNEQFF TRBV5-1 NA TRBJ2-1 TRBD2
TGTGCCATTAGACAGGGGGCAAGGGAGACCCAGTACTTC CAIRQGARETQYF TRBV10-3 NA TRBJ2-5 TRBD1
TGTGCCTGGAGAGCCAGCACAGATACGCAGTATTTT CAWRASTDTQYF TRBV30 NA TRBJ2-3 NA
TGTGCCAGCACCGCCCCCCCAGTTAACACCGGGGAGCTGTTTTTT CASTAPPVNTGELFF TRBV6-5 NA TRBJ2-2 NA
TGTGCCAGCAGTGACTCGTGGGGCTGGAATGAGCAGTTCTTC CASSDSWGWNEQFF TRBV6-4 few TRBJ2-1 NA
TGCGCCAGCAGCACTACCGGGACAGGGGTGGGGGAGACCCAGTACTTC CASSTTGTGVGETQYF TRBV5-1 NA TRBJ2-5 TRBD1
TGCGCCAGCAGTGACAGGTTGGGCAATGAGCAGTTCTTC CASSDRLGNEQFF TRBV10-2 NA TRBJ2-1 NA
TGTGCCAGCAGCACCTGGCGCCGGGACAGCATACGGGCCAAAAACATTCAGTACTTC CASSTWRRDSIRAKNIQYF TRBV21-1 few TRBJ2-4 NA
TGTGCCAGCAGCCCCCAGACAGGCTCTGGAAACACCATATATTTT CASSPQTGSGNTIYF TRBV7-2 NA TRBJ1-3 NA
TGTGCCAGCAGTTGGGACAGGGTGCTCCTCCACTTT CASSWDRVLLHF TRBV6-5 NA TRBJ1-6 TRBD1
TGTGCCAGCAGTGTTTATGGACAGGGGTATAATCAGCCCCAGCATTTT CASSVYGQGYNQPQHF TRBV28 NA TRBJ1-5 TRBD1